The present TCR beta chain was sequenced within a study of T cells after yellow fever vaccination. Study-wide background: The authors prepared low-cell-number fractions using SMART-Seq v4 Ultra Low Input. Whole-study results and caveats: Post-booster repertoires again held most primary-vaccination clones (roughly 95% CD4, 88% CD8). The secondary response showed a weaker magnitude and a faster peak, day 5 versus 15.

Conversion of TCR transcripts into cDNA relied on 5'RACE template switching, which added a universal primer site and UMIs. TCRdb redid the calling of the 5' RACE reads with MiXCR, one entry per CDR3 protein. This repertoire shows around 230,000 distinct CDR3 sequences, 6% to 8% found once; its top ten account for approximately 0.99%. This clonotype has ten or more counts. The antigen is unknown. V shed 2 bases and J shed 5 bases, with 12 bases lying between them. Germline values: CDR1 MGHDK, CDR2 SYGVNS. This CDR3 comprises 15 residues. Sequenced material: CD4+ T cells sorted from PBMCs, taken on the day of the yellow fever booster vaccination. The chain employs TRBV25-1 and TRBJ2-2, with a tentative D call TRBD1 (5 bases). This clonotype was sampled from a man aged 30 to 45 who received the YFV17D yellow fever vaccine. DNA of the CDR3: TGTGCCAGCAGTGAAATGAGACAGTTGACCGGGGAGCTGTTTTTT. As protein: CASSEMRQLTGELFF.